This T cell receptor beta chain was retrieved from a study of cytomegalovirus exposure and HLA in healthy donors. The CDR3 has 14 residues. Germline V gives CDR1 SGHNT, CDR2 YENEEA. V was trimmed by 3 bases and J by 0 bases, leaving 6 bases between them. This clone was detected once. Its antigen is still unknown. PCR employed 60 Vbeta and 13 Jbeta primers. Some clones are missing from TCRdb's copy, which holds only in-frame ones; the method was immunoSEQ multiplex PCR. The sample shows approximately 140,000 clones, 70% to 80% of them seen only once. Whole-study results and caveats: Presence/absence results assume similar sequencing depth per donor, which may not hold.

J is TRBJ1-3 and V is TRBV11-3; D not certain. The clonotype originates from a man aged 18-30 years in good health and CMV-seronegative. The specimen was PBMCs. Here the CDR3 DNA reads TGTGCCAGCAGCTTCCGTAGCTCTGGAAACACCATATATTTT. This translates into CASSFRSSGNTIYF.